This T cell receptor beta chain stems from a study of monozygotic twins with inflammatory bowel disease. TCRdb re-called the 5' RACE reads and catalogs CDR3 proteins one per entry, DNA excluded. In total, the table holds fewer than 550,000 distinct CDR3 sequences. Germline lookup yields CDR1 KGHSH and CDR2 LQKENI. The length of the CDR3 is 17 residues. Sequencing input: blood. J is TRBJ2-1 and V is TRBV18; TCRdb lists TRBD1, though no DNA is available to test this call. The source of this sequence is a human donor with ulcerative colitis or Crohn's disease, or a healthy co-twin of an affected twin (not recorded which). The CDR3 region is CASSPPVRERGLVEQFF.